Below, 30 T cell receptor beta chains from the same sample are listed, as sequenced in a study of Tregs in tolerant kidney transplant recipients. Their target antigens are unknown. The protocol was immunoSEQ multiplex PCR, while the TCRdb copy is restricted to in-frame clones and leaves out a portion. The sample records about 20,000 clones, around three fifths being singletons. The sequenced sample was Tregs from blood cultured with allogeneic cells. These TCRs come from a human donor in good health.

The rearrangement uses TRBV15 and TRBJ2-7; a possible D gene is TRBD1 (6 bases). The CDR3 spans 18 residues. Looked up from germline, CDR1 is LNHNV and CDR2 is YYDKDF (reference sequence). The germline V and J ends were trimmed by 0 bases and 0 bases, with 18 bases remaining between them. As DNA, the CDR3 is TGTGCCACCAGCAGAGATCCCCCGGACAGTTTGTTCTCCTACGAGCAGTACTTC. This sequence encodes CATSRDPPDSLFSYEQYF.

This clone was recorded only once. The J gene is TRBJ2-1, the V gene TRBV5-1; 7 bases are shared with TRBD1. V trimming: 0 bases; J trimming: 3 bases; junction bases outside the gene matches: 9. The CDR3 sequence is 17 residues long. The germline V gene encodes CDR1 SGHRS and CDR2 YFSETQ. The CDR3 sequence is CASSLGPQGVLYNEQFF. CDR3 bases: TGCGCCAGCAGCTTGGGCCCTCAGGGGGTTCTCTACAATGAGCAGTTCTTC.

The CDR3 sequence: CASSLAGGIQYF. The CDR3 region has the DNA TGTGCCAGCAGCTTGGCCGGGGGCATTCAGTACTTC. The chain recombines TRBV5-8 with TRBJ2-4, with D maybe TRBD2 (6 bases). This CDR3 has 12 residues. V was shortened by 0 bases and J by 9 bases, with 7 bases between the two germline ends. Germline-derived CDR1 and CDR2 are SGHTS and YDEGEE.

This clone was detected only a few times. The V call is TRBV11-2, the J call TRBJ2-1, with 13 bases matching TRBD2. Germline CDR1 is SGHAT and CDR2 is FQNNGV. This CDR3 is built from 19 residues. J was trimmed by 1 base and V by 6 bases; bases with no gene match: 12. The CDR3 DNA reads TGTGCCAGCAGTCGTAGCTGGACTAGCGGGAGATTTTCCTACAATGAGCAGTTCTTC. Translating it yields CASSRSWTSGRFSYNEQFF.

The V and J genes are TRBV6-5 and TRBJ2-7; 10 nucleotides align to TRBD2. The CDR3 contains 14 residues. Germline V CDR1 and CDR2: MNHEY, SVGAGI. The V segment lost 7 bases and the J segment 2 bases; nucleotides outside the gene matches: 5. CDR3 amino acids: CASNTSGITYEQYF. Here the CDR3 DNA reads TGTGCCAGCAATACTAGCGGGATTACCTACGAGCAGTACTTC.

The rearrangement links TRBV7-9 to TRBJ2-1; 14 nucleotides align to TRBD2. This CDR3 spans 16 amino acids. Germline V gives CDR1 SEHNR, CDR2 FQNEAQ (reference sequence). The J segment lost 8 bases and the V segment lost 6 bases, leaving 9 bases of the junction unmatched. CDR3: CASSQQGTSGSHEQFF. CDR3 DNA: TGTGCCAGCAGTCAACAAGGGACTAGCGGGAGTCATGAGCAGTTCTTC.

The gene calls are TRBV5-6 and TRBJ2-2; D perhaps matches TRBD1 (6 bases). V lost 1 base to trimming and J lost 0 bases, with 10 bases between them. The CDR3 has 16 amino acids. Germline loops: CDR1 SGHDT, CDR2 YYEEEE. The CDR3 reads CASSLTRTANTGELFF. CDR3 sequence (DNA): TGTGCCAGCAGCTTGACCAGGACAGCGAACACCGGGGAGCTGTTTTTT.

The CDR3 reads CASSPNRGSNQPQHF. Written as DNA, the CDR3 is TGTGCCAGCAGCCCTAACAGGGGTAGCAATCAGCCCCAGCATTTT. V gene TRBV6-6 combines with J gene TRBJ1-5; 7 nucleotides align to TRBD1. The CDR3 runs 15 residues. Germline CDR1 and CDR2: MNHNY and SVGAGI (reference sequence). Trimming at V came to 6 bases and at J to 0 bases, leaving 5 bases not matched to a gene.

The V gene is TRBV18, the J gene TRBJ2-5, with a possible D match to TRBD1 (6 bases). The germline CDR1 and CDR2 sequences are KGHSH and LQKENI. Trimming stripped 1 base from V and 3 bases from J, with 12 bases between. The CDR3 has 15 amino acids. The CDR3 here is CASSPLPGDKETQYF. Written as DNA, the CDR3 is TGTGCCAGCTCACCACTCCCAGGGGACAAAGAGACCCAGTACTTC.

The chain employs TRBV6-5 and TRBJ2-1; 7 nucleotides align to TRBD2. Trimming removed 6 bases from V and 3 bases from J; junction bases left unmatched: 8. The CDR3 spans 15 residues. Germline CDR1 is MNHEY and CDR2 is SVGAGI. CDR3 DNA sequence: TGTGCCAGCAGGGCTCTAGCGGACTACTACAATGAGCAGTTCTTC. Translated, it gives CASRALADYYNEQFF.

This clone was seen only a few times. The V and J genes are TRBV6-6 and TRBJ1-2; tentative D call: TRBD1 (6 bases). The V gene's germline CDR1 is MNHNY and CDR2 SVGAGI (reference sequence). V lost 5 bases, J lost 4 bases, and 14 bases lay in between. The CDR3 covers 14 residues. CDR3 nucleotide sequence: TGTGCCAGCAGTCCGGACAGTATTCTCTATGGCTACACCTTC. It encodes CASSPDSILYGYTF.

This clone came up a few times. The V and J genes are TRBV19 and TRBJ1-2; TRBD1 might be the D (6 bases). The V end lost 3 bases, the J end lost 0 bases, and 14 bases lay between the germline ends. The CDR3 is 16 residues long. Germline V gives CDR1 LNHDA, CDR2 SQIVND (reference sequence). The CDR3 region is CASSIGGLIANYGYTF. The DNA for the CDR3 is TGTGCCAGTAGTATTGGGGGGCTGATCGCTAACTATGGCTACACCTTC.

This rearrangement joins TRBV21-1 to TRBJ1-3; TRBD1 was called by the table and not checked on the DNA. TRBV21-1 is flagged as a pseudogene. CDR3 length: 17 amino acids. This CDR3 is CASSKGRARFSGNTIYF. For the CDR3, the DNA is TGTGCCAGCAGCAAAGGCAGGGCTAGGTTTTCTGGAAACACCATATATTTT.

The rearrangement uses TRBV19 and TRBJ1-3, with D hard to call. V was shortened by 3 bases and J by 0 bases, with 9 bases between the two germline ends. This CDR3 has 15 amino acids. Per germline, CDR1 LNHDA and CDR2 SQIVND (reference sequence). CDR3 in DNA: TGTGCCAGTAGTATTGTAGGAGCCTCTGGAAACACCATATATTTT. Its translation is CASSIVGASGNTIYF.

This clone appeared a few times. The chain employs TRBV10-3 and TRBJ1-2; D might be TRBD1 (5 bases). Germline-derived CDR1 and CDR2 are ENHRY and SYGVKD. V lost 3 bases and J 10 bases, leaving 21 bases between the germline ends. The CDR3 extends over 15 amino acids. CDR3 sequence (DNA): TGTGCCATCAGTGACCCACACGAGGGGCAGGCATTCTACACCTTC. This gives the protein CAISDPHEGQAFYTF.

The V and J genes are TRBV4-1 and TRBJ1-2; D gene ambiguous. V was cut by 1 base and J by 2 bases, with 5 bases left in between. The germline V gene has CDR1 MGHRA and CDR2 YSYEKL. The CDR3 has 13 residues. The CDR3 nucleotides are TGCGCCAGCAGCCAAGTTGCGAACTATGGCTACACCTTC. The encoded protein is CASSQVANYGYTF.

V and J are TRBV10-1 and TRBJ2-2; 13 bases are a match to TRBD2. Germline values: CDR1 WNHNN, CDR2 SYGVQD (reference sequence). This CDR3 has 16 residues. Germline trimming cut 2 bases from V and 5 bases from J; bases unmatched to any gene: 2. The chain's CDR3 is CASSEPTSGGTGELFF. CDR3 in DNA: TGCGCCAGCAGTGAGCCGACTAGCGGGGGGACCGGGGAGCTGTTTTTT.

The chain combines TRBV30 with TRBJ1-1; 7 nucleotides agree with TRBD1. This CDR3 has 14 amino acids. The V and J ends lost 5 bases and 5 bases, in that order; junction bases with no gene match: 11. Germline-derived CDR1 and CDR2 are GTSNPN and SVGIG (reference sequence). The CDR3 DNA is TGTGCCTGGTCCTGGGGAGGGGGCGGGACTGAAGCTTTCTTT. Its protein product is CAWSWGGGGTEAFF.

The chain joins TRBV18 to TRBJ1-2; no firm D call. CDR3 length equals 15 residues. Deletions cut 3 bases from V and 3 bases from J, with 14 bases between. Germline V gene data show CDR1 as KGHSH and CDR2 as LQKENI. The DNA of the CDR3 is TGTGCCAGCTCACCCCTCGGCCCGGGCGACTATGGCTACACCTTC. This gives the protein CASSPLGPGDYGYTF.

The CDR3: CASSYSRTSFPDTQYF. Written as DNA, the CDR3 is TGTGCCAGCAGTTATTCAAGGACTAGCTTCCCAGATACGCAGTATTTT. The chain joins TRBV6-5 to TRBJ2-3; TRBD2 matches 8 bases. Germline CDR1 MNHEY, CDR2 SVGAGI. The CDR3 runs to 16 residues. The V gene end was trimmed by 3 bases and the J gene end by 4 bases; junction bases not matched to a gene: 9.

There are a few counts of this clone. Written as DNA, the CDR3 is TGCGCCAGCAGTGAAATGGTCGGGGGTTCACCCCTCCACTTT. It is translated as CASSEMVGGSPLHF. The chain couples TRBV10-2 to TRBJ1-6; TRBD1 is a possible D gene (5 bases). Germline CDR1 WSHSY, CDR2 SAAADI. V lost 3 bases, J lost 9 bases, and 12 bases lay in between. The CDR3 contains 14 residues.

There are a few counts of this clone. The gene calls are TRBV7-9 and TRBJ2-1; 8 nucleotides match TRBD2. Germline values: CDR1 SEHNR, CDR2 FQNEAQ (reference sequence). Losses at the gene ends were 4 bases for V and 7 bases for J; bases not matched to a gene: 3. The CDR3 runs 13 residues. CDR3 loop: CASSSGTRNEQFF. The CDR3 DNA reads TGTGCCAGCAGCTCCGGGACTAGGAATGAGCAGTTCTTC.

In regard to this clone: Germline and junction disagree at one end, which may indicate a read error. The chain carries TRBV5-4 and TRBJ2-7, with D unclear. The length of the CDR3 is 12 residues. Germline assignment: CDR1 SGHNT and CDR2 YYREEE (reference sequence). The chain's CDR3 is CASSSDRKPYAF. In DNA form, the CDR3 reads TGTGCCAGCAGCTCAGACCGCAAACCTTATGCCTTC.

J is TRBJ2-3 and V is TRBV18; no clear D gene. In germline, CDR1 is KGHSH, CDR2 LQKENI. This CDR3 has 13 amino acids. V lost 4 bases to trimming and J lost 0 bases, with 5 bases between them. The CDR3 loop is CASSRTSTDTQYF. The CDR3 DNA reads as TGTGCCAGCTCACGTACTAGCACAGATACGCAGTATTTT.

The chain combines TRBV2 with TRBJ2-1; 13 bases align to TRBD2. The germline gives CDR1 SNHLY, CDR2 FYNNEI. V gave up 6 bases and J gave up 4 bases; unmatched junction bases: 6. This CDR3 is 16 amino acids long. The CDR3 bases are TGTGCCAGCAGGCCGACTAGCGGGAGGCTTTACAATGAGCAGTTCTTC. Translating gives CASRPTSGRLYNEQFF.

CDR3 sequence (DNA): TGTGCCAGCAGTGGAGGGGTCATAAACACTGAAGCTTTCTTT. It specifies CASSGGVINTEAFF. The chain combines TRBV6-6 with TRBJ1-1, with D perhaps matching TRBD1 (5 bases). From germline, CDR1 is MNHNY and CDR2 SVGAGI (reference sequence). V lost 5 bases and J lost 2, with 12 bases in between. This CDR3 has 14 residues.

The CDR3 DNA reads TGTGCCAGCAGCTTTCGGCCCAGCGGGGGGAGCTCTGGGGCCAACGTCCTGACTTTC. Its protein is CASSFRPSGGSSGANVLTF. The rearrangement joins TRBV5-5 to TRBJ2-6; 9 bases agree with TRBD2. The germline CDR1 and CDR2 sequences are SGHKS and YYEKEE (reference sequence). J lost 0 bases, V lost 2 bases, and 9 bases had no gene match. The CDR3 is made up of 19 amino acids.

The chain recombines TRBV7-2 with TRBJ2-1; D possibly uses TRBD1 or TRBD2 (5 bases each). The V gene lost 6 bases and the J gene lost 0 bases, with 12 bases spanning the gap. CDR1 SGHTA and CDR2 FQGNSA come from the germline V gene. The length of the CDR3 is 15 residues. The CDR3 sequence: CASSEGPSSYNEQFF. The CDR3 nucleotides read TGTGCCAGCAGTGAGGGGCCTTCCTCCTACAATGAGCAGTTCTTC.

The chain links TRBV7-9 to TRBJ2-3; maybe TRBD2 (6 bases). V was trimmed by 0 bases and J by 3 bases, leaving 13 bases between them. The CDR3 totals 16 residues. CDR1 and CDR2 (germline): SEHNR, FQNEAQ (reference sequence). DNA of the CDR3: TGTGCCAGCAGCTTAGCGAGTTTGGAGGGGACAGATACGCAGTATTTT. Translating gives CASSLASLEGTDTQYF.

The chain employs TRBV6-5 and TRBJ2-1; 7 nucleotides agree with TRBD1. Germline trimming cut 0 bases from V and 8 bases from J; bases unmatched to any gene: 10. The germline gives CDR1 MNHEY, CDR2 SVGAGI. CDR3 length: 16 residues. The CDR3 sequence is CASSYSTGPISDEQFF. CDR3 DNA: TGTGCCAGCAGTTACTCGACAGGGCCGATTTCCGATGAGCAGTTCTTC.